This T cell receptor (beta chain) was found in a study of PD-1 blockade in mismatch repair-deficient tumors. Looking at the study overall: Enrolled about 2012-2016, patients had progressing, pretreated mismatch repair-deficient cancers of approximately 13 types. Study findings and constraints: Rapid post-treatment expansion, then contraction, generally preceding radiologic response, marked tumor-resident clones.

A remark on this clone: Its matching antigen is unknown.

PCR or immunohistochemistry showed mismatch repair deficiency in every enrolled patient. TCRs were sequenced from a few patients responding to pembrolizumab. Assay: immunoSEQ multiplex PCR; the TCRdb copy retains only in-frame clones and omits some. The profile shows about 110,000 clones, about 74% of them singletons. The receptor was derived from an adult with mismatch repair-deficient cancer. This material consisted of peripheral blood, taken more than 58 weeks after starting pembrolizumab.

The CDR3 is CASSIGLAGGGTYNEQFF. CDR3 nucleotides: TGTGCCAGCAGCATCGGACTAGCGGGAGGGGGGACGTACAATGAGCAGTTCTTC. The rearrangement uses TRBV5-8 and TRBJ2-1; 15 bases map to TRBD2. The CDR3 loop spans 18 amino acids. The germline CDR1 and CDR2 sequences are SGHTS and YDEGEE. Trimming at V came to 4 bases and at J to 4 bases, leaving 9 bases not matched to a gene.